The sequence of this T cell receptor (beta chain) was determined in a study of cytomegalovirus exposure and HLA in healthy donors (dated by TCRdb to 2017 to 2019). Background on the whole study: A later analysis indicated that the 95 to 150 validation repertoires were generated on the platform also employed for the 666 repertoires of the first cohort. The study aimed to test whether signatures of past pathogen exposure could be identified by cataloging public T cell receptors. Along with the roughly 710-subject first cohort, a separate validation cohort of around 120 different subjects was used. To predict cytomegalovirus infection status, the study brought together high-throughput TCR immunosequencing, statistical association of individual TCRs with disease status, and machine learning. The investigation overall reported the following: Subsequent analysis determined that TCRs grouped into clusters in the first cohort also showed a tendency toward co-occurrence across the 130 or so validation repertoires, and 85% to 95% of cluster scores exceeded 0. Three of the identified cytomegalovirus-associated TCR beta chains were confirmed in vitro to be specific for cytomegalovirus antigens. A later analysis lacked HLA typing for the validation cohort, so it scored co-occurrence in that cohort across all 130 or so repertoires. The authors suggested that the approach could potentially be extended to other disease states and immunological phenotypes. The classifier was reported to diagnose cytomegalovirus status with high specificity and sensitivity in both the original and validation cohorts. A total of roughly 160 TCR beta chains were listed by the study as associated with cytomegalovirus. Most TCR sequences were observed very rarely across donors, whereas some public TCRs were present in many individuals.

The donors were included in the validation cohort of 120 subjects, a group kept apart from the roughly 690-subject first cohort. The method behind the library was the immunoSEQ multiplex PCR assay. The study's own analysis went as follows. To diagnose cytomegalovirus status from the catalog of TCR beta chain sequences, a statistical classification framework was built. What TCRdb holds here is the immuneACCESS table cut down to in-frame rearrangements. Part of the clones is not present; checked against another copy, under half of the missing clones reflect an unresolved V gene, and the others are unexplained. V, J and clone size are those of that table, while D and trimming were read from the DNA. This sample lists hundreds of thousands of clones; about 90% were detected once. Together, the top ten hold around 1.3% of the sample. CDR1 MNHEY and CDR2 SMNVEV are derived from the germline V gene (reference sequence). The CDR3 goes from the cysteine to the phenylalanine over 15 residues. Only CDR3 DNA is held: 45 bases, read in frame from base 1. The germline V end is reduced by 5 bases and the J end by 4 bases; junction bases left unmatched: 7.

As to this clone: Its antigen target is currently unknown. Per-base qualities were not stored, and no clone one base away is much larger.

This sequence uses TRBV27 and TRBJ2-1, and 8 junctional nucleotides match TRBD2. The sequence was obtained from a woman in her 30s in good health and CMV-seropositive. Sequencing used PBMCs. The CDR3 here reads CASSDGLALYNEQFF. The DNA sequence reads TGTGCCAGCAGTGACGGACTAGCCCTTTACAATGAGCAGTTCTTC.